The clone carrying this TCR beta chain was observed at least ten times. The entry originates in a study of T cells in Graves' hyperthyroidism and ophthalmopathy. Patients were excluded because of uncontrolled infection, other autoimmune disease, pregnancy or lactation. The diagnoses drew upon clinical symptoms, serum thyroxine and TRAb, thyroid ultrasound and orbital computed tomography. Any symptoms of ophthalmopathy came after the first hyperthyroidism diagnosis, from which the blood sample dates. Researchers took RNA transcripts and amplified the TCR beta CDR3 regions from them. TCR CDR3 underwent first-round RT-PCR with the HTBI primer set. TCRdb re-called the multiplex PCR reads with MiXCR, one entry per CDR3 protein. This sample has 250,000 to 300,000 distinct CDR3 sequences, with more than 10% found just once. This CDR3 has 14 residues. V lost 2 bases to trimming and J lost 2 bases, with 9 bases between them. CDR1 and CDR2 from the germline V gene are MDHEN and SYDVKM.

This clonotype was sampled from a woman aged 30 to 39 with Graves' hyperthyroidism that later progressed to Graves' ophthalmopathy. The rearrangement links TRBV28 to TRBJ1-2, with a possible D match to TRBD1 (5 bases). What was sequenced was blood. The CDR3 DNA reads TGTGCCAGCAGTTTACGGGGGTCAAACTATGGCTACACCTTC. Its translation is CASSLRGSNYGYTF.